The entry below describes one T cell receptor (beta chain). Its antigen is currently unknown. The entry originates in a study of vaccination effects on CD4 cells after COVID-19. As for the study in general: The second dose preceded post-vaccine samples by a median of 72 days.

The ViraFEST assay expanded antigen-specific CD4+ T cells with viral peptide pools before sequencing. Isolation of CD4+ T cells took place after 10 days of culture. All participants had two doses of either the BNT162b2 or mRNA-1273 vaccine. Findings and limits, study-wide: Early post-infection timepoints were absent, and convalescent patients were few.

V lost 4 bases to trimming and J lost 2 bases; unmatched junction nucleotides: 8. This CDR3 comprises 15 residues. Germline CDR1 and CDR2: SGHRS and YFSETQ. Method: immunoSEQ multiplex PCR; TCRdb's copy keeps in-frame clones and lacks some. This sample has around 15,000 clones, with more than 60% found just once. This clonotype was obtained from a human donor who received a COVID-19 vaccine. The chain uses TRBV5-1 and TRBJ1-1; the match to TRBD1 covers 7 bases. The sample in question was CD4+ T cells from PBMCs cultured with HCoV-NL63 spike peptides, obtained after COVID-19 vaccination. The DNA for the CDR3 is TGCGCCAGCAGCCCGAACACAGGGGCCAACACTGAAGCTTTCTTT. It translates to CASSPNTGANTEAFF.